What follows describes a single T cell receptor beta chain. Its antigen is unknown. This CDR3 spans 16 amino acids. Looked up from germline, CDR1 is SGHTA and CDR2 is FQGNSA. V was cut by 5 bases and J by 5 bases, with 19 bases left in between. The sample is drawn from a study of regulatory T cells in long-lasting Graves disease. Overall study results and limits: The study found lower TCR diversity in persistent Graves' patients than in newly diagnosed ones.

Time point noted: newly diagnosed GD, antithyroid drugs for less than 3 months. Isolated PBMC RNA provided the starting material for the TCR library. Libraries of TCR beta came from iRepertoire HTBI primers plus Arm-PCR of CDR3 regions. TCRdb reprocessed the multiplex PCR reads via MiXCR and lists one record per CDR3 protein. The data contain approximately 560,000 distinct CDR3 sequences, 15% to 20% of them singletons. These same data were also listed under a study on T cells in Graves' hyperthyroidism and ophthalmopathy.

The chain joins TRBV7-2 to TRBJ2-1; D is unclear. Specimen: peripheral blood mononuclear cells (PBMCs), collected at new diagnosis, from a patient treated with antithyroid drugs. This sequence originates from a man in his late teens or twenties with Graves disease. Written as DNA, the CDR3 is TGTGCCAGCAGCCACCGACTCAAACCTACCCACAATGAGCAGTTCTTC. Translating gives CASSHRLKPTHNEQFF.